This T cell receptor beta chain is drawn from a study of blood T cell repertoires in COVID-19. TCRdb keeps only in-frame clones here, not all; method: immunoSEQ multiplex PCR. The sample includes 89,000 or so clones, less than 85% seen only once; the top ten take 35% to 45%. This receptor was identified in a man older than 75 with acute or convalescent COVID-19. Sequences were obtained from peripheral blood.

The CDR3 loop reads CASSIVVSINQPQHF. The CDR3, as DNA: TGTGCCAGTAGTATAGTCGTGAGTATCAATCAGCCCCAGCATTTT. This rearrangement joins TRBV19 to TRBJ1-5; D call uncertain. The germline V and J ends were trimmed by 1 base and 3 bases, with 10 bases remaining between them. The CDR3 length is 15 residues. In germline, CDR1 is LNHDA, CDR2 SQIVND (reference sequence).